The 15 T cell receptor beta chains in this list originate from one sample, sequenced in a study of T cells in Graves' hyperthyroidism and ophthalmopathy. RNA transcripts were the template for amplifying TCR beta CDR3 regions. TCR CDR3 underwent first-round RT-PCR with the HTBI primer set. MiXCR was run by TCRdb on the multiplex PCR reads, yielding one entry per CDR3 protein. The table includes about half a million distinct CDR3 sequences, just under 20% detected once. Sequencing used blood. The receptors come from a man aged 40-50 years with Graves' ophthalmopathy.

This clonotype came up a few times. V is TRBV11-2 and J is TRBJ2-5; D might be TRBD2 (5 bases). The length of the CDR3 is 15 residues. Looked up from germline, CDR1 is SGHAT and CDR2 is FQNNGV. V lost 4 bases to trimming and J lost 5 bases, with 17 bases between them. The CDR3 is CASSSGLTQGETQYF. DNA of the CDR3: TGTGCCAGCAGCTCCGGACTGACCCAAGGGGAGACCCAGTACTTC.

This clonotype was seen at least ten times. The chain is built from TRBV7-6 and TRBJ2-2; D gene ambiguous. V was clipped by 5 bases and J by 4 bases, with 11 bases between them. The V gene's germline CDR1 is SGHVS and CDR2 FNYEAQ. The CDR3 covers 14 residues. The CDR3 spells CASSPNVGTGELFF. CDR3 coding DNA: TGTGCCAGCAGCCCAAACGTAGGCACCGGGGAGCTGTTTTTT.

Concerning this clonotype itself: A read error may be the cause here, since a much bigger clone is one base away. The genes are TRBV27 and TRBJ1-5, with 8 bases aligning to TRBD1. Unmatched junction bases numbered 7, after V lost 7 bases and J lost 5 bases. CDR3 length: 14 amino acids. Germline V gene data show CDR1 as MNHEY and CDR2 as SMNVEV (reference sequence). The CDR3 DNA is TGTGCCAGCACAACAGGGGGGGGTGATCAGCCCCAGCATTTT. Protein: CASTTGGGDQPQHF.

V gene TRBV6-5 combines with J gene TRBJ1-1; D not resolved. Germline V gene lookup returns CDR1 MNHEY and CDR2 SVGAGI. The CDR3 totals 12 residues. Trimming took off 8 bases at V and 6 bases at J, with 13 bases between the two ends. CDR3 sequence reads: CASVSLTAEAFF. Written as DNA, the CDR3 is TGTGCCAGCGTTAGCTTAACAGCTGAAGCTTTCTTT.

This clonotype was seen repeatedly, ten times or more. The chain employs TRBV7-2 and TRBJ2-4, with TRBD2 matching 8 bases. This CDR3 contains 18 residues. V was clipped by 6 bases and J by 0 bases; unmatched bases: 13. CDR1 is SGHTA and CDR2 is FQGNSA in the germline V gene. CDR3 protein: CASSLRLAGALAKNIQYF. In nucleotides, the CDR3 is TGTGCCAGCAGTCTCCGGCTAGCGGGTGCCCTAGCCAAAAACATTCAGTACTTC.

Comments on this clonotype: The junction departs from germline at one end; a sequencing error may be responsible. The genes are TRBV6-2 or TRBV6-3 and TRBJ1-2; D possibly corresponds to TRBD1 (6 bases). Germline-derived CDR1 and CDR2 are MNHEY and SVGEGT. The CDR3 runs to 16 residues. CDR3 protein: CASSYSIQGANYGCTF. DNA for the CDR3: TGTGCCAGCAGTTACTCGATACAGGGCGCCAACTATGGCTGCACCTTC.

This clonotype was observed once. The chain uses TRBV6-9 and TRBJ1-6, with D uncertain. Trimming cost V 3 bases and J 8 bases, with 11 bases left between them. Germline assignment: CDR1 MNHGY and CDR2 SVAAGI. There are 14 residues in the CDR3. CDR3 DNA: TGTGCCAGCAGTTACGGGGAGGATGATTCACCCCTCCACTTT. Encoded protein: CASSYGEDDSPLHF.

The chain employs TRBV7-9 and TRBJ2-7; the D gene is possibly TRBD1 (5 bases). The ends were cut back, 5 bases at V and 2 bases at J, with 13 bases in the middle. Germline V gives CDR1 SEHNR, CDR2 FQNEAQ (reference sequence). This CDR3 spans 14 amino acids. CDR3 nucleotide sequence: TGTGCCAGCAGCCCAGAAGACAGAACCTACGAGCAGTACTTC. Residues: CASSPEDRTYEQYF. The full variable domain, completed using reference TRBV7-9 and TRBJ2-7, is DTGVSQNPRHKITKRGQNVTFRCDPISEHNRLYWYRQTLGQGPEFLTYFQNEAQLEKSRLLSDRFSAERPKGSFSTLEIQRTEQGDSAMYLCASSPEDRTYEQYFGPGTRLTVT.

This clonotype has more than one count but fewer than ten. CDR3: CASSFVRGGAGELFF. In DNA, the CDR3 is TGTGCCAGCAGTTTCGTGCGGGGTGGAGCCGGGGAGCTGTTTTTT. The chain links TRBV12-3 or TRBV12-4 to TRBJ2-2, with D possibly TRBD2 on 6 matching bases. V was pared by 3 bases and J by 6 bases, with 14 bases between. The CDR3 sequence is 15 residues long.

This clonotype showed up many times. This chain uses TRBV7-2 with TRBJ2-7, with TRBD2 matching 10 bases. With V trimmed by 5 bases and J by 2 bases, 3 bases remained unmatched. The CDR3 contains 14 residues. Germline V CDR1 and CDR2: SGHTA, FQGNSA. The CDR3 DNA reads TGTGCCAGCAGCGCCACTAGCGGGGCCTACGAGCAGTACTTC. This codes for CASSATSGAYEQYF.

This rearrangement joins TRBV3-1 to TRBJ2-2; TRBD2 matches at 12 bases. V shed 4 bases, J shed 6 bases, and the junction held 3 bases outside the gene matches. Germline V gives CDR1 LGHDT, CDR2 YNNKEL (reference sequence). CDR3 length: 15 amino acids. The DNA for the CDR3 is TGTGCCAGCAGCCGACTAGCGGGAGTCCCCGGGGAGCTGTTTTTT. It is translated as CASSRLAGVPGELFF.

The chain couples TRBV6-1 to TRBJ1-2; D may be TRBD1 (6 bases). Germline CDR1 reads MNHNS; CDR2 reads SASEGT. Deletions cut 7 bases from V and 3 bases from J, with 21 bases between. CDR3 length equals 16 residues. This CDR3 reads CASKRGGSGVDYGYTF. The CDR3 coding sequence is TGTGCCAGCAAGCGGGGGGGGTCAGGGGTGGACTATGGCTACACCTTC.

This chain joins TRBV11-2 and TRBJ2-5; TRBD2 agrees at 8 bases. Germline V gene lookup returns CDR1 SGHAT and CDR2 FQNNGV. The V and J ends lost 8 bases and 1 base, in that order; junction bases with no gene match: 15. The CDR3 is made up of 17 amino acids. The chain's CDR3 is CASGYPPTGTSQETQYF. CDR3 DNA: TGTGCCAGCGGATACCCCCCTACCGGGACTAGCCAAGAGACCCAGTACTTC.

This clonotype was counted ten times or more. The chain employs TRBV20-1 and TRBJ2-3; 8 nucleotides align to TRBD2. V trimming: 7 bases; J trimming: 5 bases; junction bases outside the gene matches: 8. Germline CDR1 DFQATT, CDR2 SNEGSKA (reference sequence). The CDR3 sequence is 13 residues long. CDR3 protein: CSVTGLGVDTQYF. DNA of the CDR3: TGCAGTGTCACGGGACTAGGGGTAGATACGCAGTATTTT.

This clonotype showed up just once. Germline and junction disagree at one end, which may indicate a read error. This chain links TRBV6-1 with TRBJ2-1; 12 nucleotides align to TRBD2. Germline CDR1 reads MNHNS; CDR2 reads SASEGT. The CDR3 length is 19 residues. CDR3 residues: CASRPGLAGFKSSYNEQLF. CDR3 in DNA: TGTGCCAGCAGACCGGGACTAGCGGGTTTCAAAAGCTCCTACAATGAGCAGCTCTTC.